The present TCR beta chain was sequenced within a study of identical twins. Using its own MiXCR run on the 5' RACE reads, TCRdb lists one record per CDR3 protein. The table records 540,000 or so distinct CDR3 sequences, around 22% of them present only once. In its sample, this clonotype was seen many times. The antigen remains undetermined. The CDR3 spans 13 residues. Between the trimmed V and J ends, which lost 5 bases and 1 base, there was a span of 7 bases. Germline V CDR1 and CDR2: SNHLY, FYNNEI. Study-wide results and limits: Twin-shared out-of-frame alpha sequences showed excess low generation probability. Whereas memory repertoires showed no such difference, abundant cord blood beta clonotypes carried fewer insertions. Findings depended on cross-sectional statistics rather than tracking the same donors.

This sample also belongs to another study, concerning yellow fever vaccine responses in identical twins.

The material sequenced was CD4+ T cells sorted from blood. The receptor was derived from a woman younger than 35 in good health. V gene TRBV2 combines with J gene TRBJ2-3; D gene uncertain. The CDR3 DNA follows: TGTGCCAGCAGTCAAGTTGGCACAGATACGCAGTATTTT. As protein: CASSQVGTDTQYF. The full variable domain, in which reference TRBV2 and TRBJ2-3 provide the parts outside the CDR3, is EPEVTQTPSHQVTQMGQEVILRCVPISNHLYFYWYRQILGQKVEFLVSFYNNEISEKSEIFDDQFSVERPDGSNFTLKIRSTKLEDSAMYFCASSQVGTDTQYFGPGTRLTVL.